The 3 T cell receptor beta chains below all came from one sample that was sequenced in a study of early T cells in non-severe SARS-CoV-2 infection. From the 5' RACE reads, TCRdb called clonotypes with MiXCR, one entry per CDR3 protein. The profile shows about 80,000 distinct CDR3 sequences, 9.5% to 13% of them singletons. The sequencing sample was made of whole blood. Receptors originate from an adult who was a healthcare worker with PCR-confirmed SARS-CoV-2 infection or an uninfected control (not recorded which).

This clonotype appeared many times. The chain recombines TRBV5-1 with TRBJ2-1, with TRBD2 matching 15 bases. This CDR3 is built from 18 residues. CDR1 and CDR2 (germline): SGHRS, YFSETQ. The ends lost 4 bases at V and 5 bases at J; junction bases unmatched: 10. DNA for the CDR3: TGCGCCAGCAGCGGGGGACTAGCGGGGGGCCCCCTCAACAATGAGCAGTTCTTC. Translating it yields CASSGGLAGGPLNNEQFF.

CDR3 DNA sequence: TGTGCCAGCTCACCATCACTAGCGGGAGACAAAAACATTCAGTACTTC. This codes for CASSPSLAGDKNIQYF. The chain uses TRBV18 and TRBJ2-4, with 11 nucleotides matching TRBD2. Trimming at V came to 2 bases and at J to 3 bases, leaving 3 bases not matched to a gene. This CDR3 region has 16 residues. Germline V CDR1 and CDR2: KGHSH, LQKENI.

Remarks on this clonotype: A much bigger clone sits one base away, suggesting this may be a read error. V and J are TRBV7-9 and TRBJ2-7; 7 bases are a match to TRBD2. Losses at the gene ends were 5 bases for V and 3 bases for J; bases not matched to a gene: 4. Germline assignment: CDR1 SEHNR and CDR2 FQNEAQ (reference sequence). The CDR3 sequence is 13 residues long. CDR3 sequence: CASSHTSVYEQYF. The CDR3 DNA reads as TGTGCCAGCAGCCACACTAGCGTCTACGAGCAGTACTTC.